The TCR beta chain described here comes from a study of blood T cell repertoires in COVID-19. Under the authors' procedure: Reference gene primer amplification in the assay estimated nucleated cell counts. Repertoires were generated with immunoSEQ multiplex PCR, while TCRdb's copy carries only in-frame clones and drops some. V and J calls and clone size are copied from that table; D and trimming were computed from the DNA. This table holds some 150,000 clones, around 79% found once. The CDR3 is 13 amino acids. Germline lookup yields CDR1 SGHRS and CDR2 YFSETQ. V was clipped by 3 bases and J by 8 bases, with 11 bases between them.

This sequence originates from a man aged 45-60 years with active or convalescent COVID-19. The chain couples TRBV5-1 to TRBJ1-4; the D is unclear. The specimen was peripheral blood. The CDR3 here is CASSSGSFEKLFF. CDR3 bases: TGCGCCAGCAGCTCGGGAAGTTTCGAAAAACTGTTTTTT. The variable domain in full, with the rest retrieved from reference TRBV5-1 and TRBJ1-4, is KAGVTQTPRYLIKTRGQQVTLSCSPISGHRSVSWYQQTPGQGLQFLFEYFSETQRNKGNFPGRFSGRQFSNSRSEMNVSTLELGDSALYLCASSSGSFEKLFFGSGTQLSVL.